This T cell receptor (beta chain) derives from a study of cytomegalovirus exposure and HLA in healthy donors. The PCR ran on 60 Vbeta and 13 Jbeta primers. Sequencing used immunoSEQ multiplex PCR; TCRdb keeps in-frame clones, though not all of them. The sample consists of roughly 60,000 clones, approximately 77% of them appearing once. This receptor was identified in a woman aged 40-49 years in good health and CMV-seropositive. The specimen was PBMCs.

This CDR3 is CASRPRGHYGYTF. In DNA, the CDR3 is TGTGCCAGCAGGCCCAGGGGGCACTATGGCTACACCTTC. The chain combines TRBV2 with TRBJ1-2; 8 positions agree with TRBD1. Germline values: CDR1 SNHLY, CDR2 FYNNEI. J gave up 3 bases and V 6 bases, and 3 bases lay outside the gene matches. This CDR3 region has 13 residues.